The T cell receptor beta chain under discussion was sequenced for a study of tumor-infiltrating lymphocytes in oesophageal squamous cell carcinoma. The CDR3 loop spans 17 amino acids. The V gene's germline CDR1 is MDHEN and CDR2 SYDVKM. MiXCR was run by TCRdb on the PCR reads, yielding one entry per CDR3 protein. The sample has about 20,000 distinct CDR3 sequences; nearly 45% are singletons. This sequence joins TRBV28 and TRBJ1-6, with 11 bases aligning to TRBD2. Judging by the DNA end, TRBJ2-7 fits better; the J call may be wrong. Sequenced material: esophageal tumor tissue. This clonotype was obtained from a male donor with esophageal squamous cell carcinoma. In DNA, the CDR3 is TGTGCCAGCAGTTTATCCCTGACTAGCGGGGATTACAATGAGCAGTACTTC. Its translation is CASSLSLTSGDYNEQYF.